These 2 T cell receptor beta chains were all obtained from the same sample, sequenced in a study of cytomegalovirus exposure and HLA in healthy donors. Both 60 Vbeta primers and 13 Jbeta primers went into the PCR. Data came from immunoSEQ multiplex PCR; TCRdb stores just in-frame clones and leaves some out. Its clone listing holds around 200,000 clones. Sequenced: PBMCs. The receptors were gathered from a woman in her twenties or thirties in good health and CMV-seropositive.

The rearrangement links TRBV7-2 to TRBJ2-7; TRBD1 aligns across 8 bases. The CDR3 contains 14 residues. Germline V gives CDR1 SGHTA, CDR2 FQGNSA. The V gene end was trimmed by 5 bases and the J gene end by 3 bases; junction bases not matched to a gene: 6. CDR3: CASSTGQGYYEQYF. For the CDR3, the DNA is TGTGCCAGCAGCACTGGACAGGGCTACTACGAGCAGTACTTC.

This rearrangement joins TRBV5-1 to TRBJ2-3; 11 nucleotides agree with TRBD2. There are 18 residues in the CDR3. The trim removed 0 bases at V and 1 base at J, leaving 7 bases unmatched. Looked up from germline, CDR1 is SGHRS and CDR2 is YFSETQ. CDR3: CASSLAASGGLGTDTQYF. CDR3 DNA: TGCGCCAGCAGCTTGGCCGCTAGCGGGGGGCTCGGCACAGATACGCAGTATTTT.